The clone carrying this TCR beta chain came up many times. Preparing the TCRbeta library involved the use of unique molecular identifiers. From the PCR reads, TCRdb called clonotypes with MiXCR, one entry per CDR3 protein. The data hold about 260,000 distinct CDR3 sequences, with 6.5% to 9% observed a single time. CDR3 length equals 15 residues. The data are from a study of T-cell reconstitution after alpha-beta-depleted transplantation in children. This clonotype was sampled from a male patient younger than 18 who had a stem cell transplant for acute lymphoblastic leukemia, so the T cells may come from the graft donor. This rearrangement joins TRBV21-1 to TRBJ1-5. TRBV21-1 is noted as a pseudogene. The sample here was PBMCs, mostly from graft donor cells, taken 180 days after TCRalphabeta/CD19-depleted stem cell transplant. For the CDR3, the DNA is TGTGCCAGCAGCAAAGAGGGAGGGGTCGAACAGCCCCAGCATTTT. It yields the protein CASSKEGGVEQPQHF.